This section outlines one T cell receptor (beta chain) sequence together with its context. The CDR3 consists of 12 residues. V lost 5 bases and J lost 8; bases outside the gene matches: 3. In germline, CDR1 is SNHLY, CDR2 FYNNEI. This record comes from a study of blood T cell repertoires in COVID-19. Study as a whole: Donors in the United States, Italy and Spain gave samples during acute or convalescent COVID-19. Nucleic acid was either cDNA or gDNA, and it came from T cells, B-cell-depleted T cells, or PBMCs.

Using immunoSEQ multiplex PCR, the repertoire was profiled, and TCRdb retains in-frame clones only, with some absent. Of 200,000 to 250,000 clones listed, 70% to 90% are singletons. This clonotype originated in a woman in her 70s with COVID-19, enrolled during active disease. The sequenced material came from peripheral blood. The J gene is TRBJ2-1, the V gene TRBV2, with 7 bases identical to TRBD1. CDR3 sequence reads: CASSRQGYEQFF. DNA for the CDR3: TGTGCCAGCAGTAGACAGGGCTATGAGCAGTTCTTC.